This T cell receptor (beta chain) emerged from a study of shared clonotypes between healthy human individuals. As handled by the study authors: Junction-only immunoSEQ data arrived without quality scores, meaning filtering differed. TCRdb keeps only in-frame clones here, not all; method: immunoSEQ multiplex PCR. The DNA was the basis for D and trimming; V, J and clone size are from that table. The sample has approximately 1.9 million clones; roughly 93% are singletons. J lost 4 bases, V lost 5 bases, and 11 bases had no gene match. The CDR3 is 15 amino acids. Germline loops: CDR1 MNHEY, CDR2 SMNVEV (reference sequence). Naive-designated CD8 cells lacked CD45RO, were positively enriched for CCR7, and omitted terminally differentiated effector memory CD45RA+ cells.

The chain uses TRBV27 and TRBJ2-7, with 7 nucleotides matching TRBD2. This receptor was obtained from a young man in good health. Some clones in this sample may be carry-over from other donors' samples. The sequencing sample was made of naive CD8+ T cells from PBMCs. The CDR3 sequence: CASSILPGLRYEQYF. CDR3 bases: TGTGCCAGCAGTATACTACCGGGACTACGATACGAGCAGTACTTC.